This is a list of T cell receptor beta chains from one sample in a study of OX40 agonist ivuxolimab in advanced cancers. TCRdb keeps only in-frame clones here, not all; method: immunoSEQ multiplex PCR. The data contain roughly 58,000 clones, 84% of them singletons. The source material was CD4+ or CD8+ T cells sorted from blood, sampled in a trial of the OX40 agonist ivuxolimab. The receptor set was obtained from an adult with an advanced solid tumor such as melanoma, head and neck, liver or kidney cancer. Both conserved end residues are part of each CDR3. The order of the fields is J gene, clone size, V gene, D gene, CDR3 protein, CDR3 DNA. The D gene is left open where the match is weak. Size values are once, few and many counts, or a class for expanded clones, and some rows have none.

TRBJ2-6,.,TRBV30,.,CAWSLRGGANVLTF,TGTGCCTGGTCCCTCCGAGGGGGGGCCAACGTCCTGACTTTC
TRBJ2-1,.,TRBV20-1,.,CSASSGNEQFF,TGCAGTGCTTCCTCTGGGAATGAGCAGTTCTTC
TRBJ1-4,.,TRBV14,.,CASSHIGGFQDEKLFF,TGTGCCAGCAGCCATATCGGAGGGTTTCAGGATGAAAAACTGTTTTTT
TRBJ2-5,.,TRBV18,.,CASSSGGTSEGTQYF,TGTGCCAGCTCATCCGGCGGGACGAGCGAGGGGACCCAGTACTTC
TRBJ2-1,.,TRBV29-1,.,CSVGRGSNEQFF,TGCAGCGTAGGCCGGGGGTCGAATGAGCAGTTCTTC
TRBJ1-5,.,TRBV2,.,CASKGPRKDQPQHF,TGTGCCAGCAAGGGCCCTCGGAAGGATCAGCCCCAGCATTTT
TRBJ1-2,.,TRBV5-4,TRBD1,CASSLRGPYGYTF,TGTGCCAGCAGCTTGAGGGGGCCCTATGGCTACACCTTC
TRBJ2-5,.,TRBV6-5,.,CASSYSGALDQETQYF,TGTGCCAGCAGTTACTCTGGAGCACTCGACCAAGAGACCCAGTACTTC
TRBJ1-1,.,TRBV30,.,CAWSAPGHLAEAFF,TGTGCCTGGAGTGCGCCGGGACACCTAGCTGAAGCTTTCTTT
TRBJ2-7,.,TRBV30,.,CAWSVEGYEQYF,TGTGCCTGGAGTGTTGAGGGGTACGAGCAGTACTTC
TRBJ2-1,.,TRBV15,.,CATSRESPLPRRPYNEQFF,TGTGCCACCAGCAGAGAATCCCCCCTCCCGCGCCGTCCCTACAATGAGCAGTTCTTC
TRBJ1-6,.,TRBV30,TRBD1,CAWGLRQGDSPLHF,TGTGCCTGGGGCCTACGACAGGGTGATTCACCCCTCCACTTT
TRBJ2-5,.,TRBV6-1,.,CASSAPGTPTQETQYF,TGTGCCAGCAGTGCCCCCGGGACACCAACACAAGAGACCCAGTACTTC
TRBJ2-7,.,TRBV5-1,TRBD2,CASSSLAGAVGEQYF,TGCGCCAGCAGCTCCTTAGCGGGAGCCGTTGGCGAGCAGTACTTC
TRBJ2-5,once,TRBV30,TRBD1,CAERDRGLQTQYF,TGTGCCGAGCGGGACAGGGGGTTACAGACCCAGTACTTC
TRBJ1-3,.,TRBV4-3,.,CASSQDSGAPGNTIYF,TGCGCCAGCAGCCAAGACTCGGGCGCCCCTGGAAACACCATATATTTT
TRBJ2-1,.,TRBV28,.,CASSPTAPGIYNEQFF,TGTGCCAGCAGTCCCACCGCCCCGGGGATCTACAATGAGCAGTTCTTC
TRBJ2-2,.,TRBV11-3,.,CASSRASETGELFF,TGTGCCAGCAGCAGGGCTAGCGAAACCGGGGAGCTGTTTTTT
TRBJ2-2,.,TRBV6-5,.,CASSYALARNTGELFF,TGTGCCAGCAGTTACGCCCTAGCGCGGAACACCGGGGAGCTGTTTTTT
TRBJ2-6,.,TRBV19,.,CASRTTTGANVLTF,TGTGCCAGTAGAACAACCACTGGGGCCAACGTCCTGACTTTC
TRBJ2-1,.,TRBV28,.,CASKSADADEQFF,TGTGCCAGCAAATCCGCCGATGCGGATGAGCAGTTCTTC
TRBJ1-5,.,TRBV5-1,.,CASSLTPSDNQPQHF,TGCGCCAGCAGCTTGACCCCGAGCGATAATCAGCCCCAGCATTTT
TRBJ1-1,.,TRBV7-3,.,CASSMTRNTEAFF,TGTGCCAGCAGCATGACACGGAACACTGAAGCTTTCTTT
TRBJ2-5,.,TRBV6-5,.,CASSYKTSFSATQYF,TGTGCCAGCAGTTACAAAACTAGTTTCTCGGCGACCCAGTACTTC
TRBJ2-5,once,TRBV7-9,.,CASSRGGTAETQYF,TGTGCCAGCAGCCGCGGGGGCACTGCAGAGACCCAGTACTTC
TRBJ1-2,.,TRBV7-9,TRBD1,CASSSGQGYGYTF,TGTGCCAGCAGCTCCGGACAGGGCTATGGCTACACCTTC
TRBJ1-4,.,TRBV7-9,.,CASSLGIYEKLFF,TGTGCCAGCAGCTTGGGTATCTACGAAAAACTGTTTTTT
TRBJ2-4,.,TRBV29-1,.,CSGNRGWPQNIQYF,TGCAGCGGGAATCGTGGATGGCCCCAAAACATTCAGTACTTC
TRBJ1-1,.,TRBV18,.,CASSPRGVLTEAFF,TGTGCCAGCTCACCAAGGGGGGTGCTCACTGAAGCTTTCTTT
TRBJ2-1,.,TRBV5-4,.,CASSQDRSYNEQFF,TGTGCCAGCAGCCAGGACCGCTCCTACAATGAGCAGTTCTTC
TRBJ2-7,.,TRBV5-6,TRBD1,CASSLGQVGNEQYF,TGTGCCAGCAGCTTAGGACAGGTGGGAAACGAGCAGTACTTC
TRBJ1-4,.,TRBV30,.,CAWTRGGRPNEKLFF,TGTGCCTGGACTCGCGGGGGCAGGCCTAATGAAAAACTGTTTTTT
TRBJ2-4,.,TRBV21-1,.,CASSKGWPMIPPKAKNIQYF,TGTGCCAGCAGCAAAGGATGGCCCATGATCCCACCTAAGGCCAAAAACATTCAGTACTTC
TRBJ1-1,.,TRBV7-9,.,CASAPGVDGNTEAFF,TGTGCCAGCGCCCCGGGTGTGGATGGGAACACTGAAGCTTTCTTT
TRBJ2-3,.,TRBV18,.,CASSPISSGLGGDTQYF,TGTGCCAGCTCACCGATATCGTCGGGGCTTGGGGGAGATACGCAGTATTTT
TRBJ2-4,once,TRBV2,.,CASSQQGAGNIQYF,TGTGCCAGCAGTCAGCAAGGGGCTGGAAACATTCAGTACTTC
TRBJ2-2,.,TRBV9,.,CASSVQGTGELFF,TGTGCCAGCAGCGTACAGGGGACCGGGGAGCTGTTTTTT
TRBJ1-2,few,TRBV30,TRBD1,CAWSVMRTGGSYGYTF,TGTGCCTGGAGTGTGATGAGAACAGGGGGTAGTTATGGCTACACCTTC
TRBJ2-3,.,TRBV4-1,TRBD2,CASSRTSGADTQYF,TGCGCCAGCAGCCGGACTAGCGGGGCAGATACGCAGTATTTT
TRBJ1-4,.,TRBV27,.,CASATATTNEKLFF,TGTGCCAGCGCCACGGCAACAACTAATGAAAAACTGTTTTTT
TRBJ2-5,few,TRBV27,.,CASSLSVTSQETQYF,TGTGCCAGCAGTTTATCTGTGACTAGCCAAGAGACCCAGTACTTC
TRBJ1-3,.,TRBV7-9,.,CASSPGPLSSGNTIYF,TGTGCCAGCAGCCCAGGACCCTTGAGCTCTGGAAACACCATATATTTT
TRBJ2-2,.,TRBV11-2,.,CASRLQVANTGELFF,TGTGCCAGCAGGTTACAGGTCGCGAACACCGGGGAGCTGTTTTTT
TRBJ2-1,.,TRBV18,.,CASSRQQQGNEQFF,TGTGCCAGCTCACGACAACAACAGGGCAATGAGCAGTTCTTC
TRBJ2-3,.,TRBV5-4,TRBD1,CASSHGTGLGDTQYF,TGTGCCAGCAGCCATGGGACAGGGCTAGGAGATACGCAGTATTTT
TRBJ1-1,.,TRBV28,.,CASTRQAWNTEAFF,TGTGCCAGCACCCGACAGGCTTGGAACACTGAAGCTTTCTTT
TRBJ1-6,.,TRBV9,.,CASSVEGMGNSPLHF,TGTGCCAGCAGCGTAGAGGGTATGGGGAATTCACCCCTCCACTTT